This passage covers 25 T cell receptor beta chains from one sample sequenced in a study of Graves' ophthalmopathy and Graves' hyperthyroidism. Transcripts of RNA were the source for amplifying TCR beta CDR3 regions. The first-round RT-PCR employed HTBI primers together with the Qiagen OneStep RT-PCR kit. A multiplex PCR was then performed as the second round. MiXCR, run by TCRdb on the multiplex PCR reads, gives a single entry per CDR3 protein. The sample lists about 1.1 million distinct CDR3 sequences; about two fifths were seen once. Source material: peripheral blood or thyroid tissue (not recorded which). These receptors were taken from an adult man with Graves' hyperthyroidism.

This rearrangement joins TRBV11-2 to TRBJ2-5; TRBD1 matches at 12 bases. Per the germline V gene, CDR1 is SGHAT and CDR2 is FQNNGV. V was pared by 6 bases and J by 3 bases, with 8 bases of the junction left unmatched. There are 16 residues in the CDR3. The CDR3 DNA reads as TGTGCCAGCAGGGCCGGGACAGGGGGCGCGGAAGAGACCCAGTACTTC. This gives the protein CASRAGTGGAEETQYF. The full variable domain, rest sourced from reference TRBV11-2 and TRBJ2-5, is EAGVAQSPRYKIIEKRQSVAFWCNPISGHATLYWYQQILGQGPKLLIQFQNNGVVDDSQLPKDRFSAERLKGVDSTLKIQPAKLEDSAVYLCASRAGTGGAEETQYFGPGTRLLVL.

The table lists this clonotype with many counts. The chain is built from TRBV19 and TRBJ1-4; D is undetermined. V lost 5 bases and J lost 7, with 14 bases in between. The germline CDR1 and CDR2 sequences are LNHDA and SQIVND (reference sequence). The CDR3 totals 14 residues. CDR3 DNA: TGTGCCAGTAGTCCGACGGCCACGGGTGAAAAACTGTTTTTT. This encodes CASSPTATGEKLFF.

The V gene is TRBV6-9, the J gene TRBJ1-1; perhaps TRBD1 as D (5 bases). The CDR3 is 15 amino acids. Germline lookup yields CDR1 MNHGY and CDR2 SVAAGI. The V end was cut by 6 bases, the J end by 1 base, with 15 bases between. The CDR3 DNA is TGTGCCAGCAGAGGGGCCCAGGGTAAGAACACTGAAGCTTTCTTT. Amino acid sequence: CASRGAQGKNTEAFF.

This clonotype showed up just once. This CDR3 is CASSLVSTGTGRRETQHF. The CDR3 nucleotides are TGTGCCAGCAGCTTAGTATCGACCGGGACAGGGAGGAGAGAGACCCAGCATTTT. The rearrangement uses TRBV7-2 and TRBJ1-5; the match to TRBD1 covers 9 bases. The V and J ends lost 1 base and 11 bases, in that order; junction bases with no gene match: 18. From germline, CDR1 is SGHTA and CDR2 FQGNSA. The CDR3 covers 18 residues. The entire variable domain, with the rest obtained from reference TRBV7-2 and TRBJ1-5, is as follows: GAGVSQSPSNKVTEKGKDVELRCDPISGHTALYWYRQSLGQGLEFLIYFQGNSAPDKSGLPSDRFSAERTGGSVSTLTIQRTQQEDSAVYLCASSLVSTGTGRRETQHFGDGTRLSIL.

V and J are TRBV25-1 and TRBJ1-1; D not resolved. Trimming stripped 6 bases from V and 8 bases from J, with 19 bases between. The CDR3 extends over 14 amino acids. CDR1 is MGHDK and CDR2 is SYGVNS in the germline V gene. The CDR3 nucleotides read TGTGCCAGCAGCGTTGACGTGACACCGACCGAAGCTTTCTTT. It encodes CASSVDVTPTEAFF.

There are a few counts of this clonotype. The chain couples TRBV9 to TRBJ2-7; TRBD1 aligns across 9 bases. V lost 1 base to trimming and J lost 7 bases; unmatched junction nucleotides: 9. The germline gives CDR1 SGDLS, CDR2 YYNGEE. CDR3 length: 15 amino acids. The CDR3 DNA is TGTGCCAGCAGCGTAACTACAGGGGGCGCGGGGGAGCAGTACTTC. It translates to CASSVTTGGAGEQYF.

This clonotype was seen more than once but under ten times. Germline is not matched at one junction end, which may reflect a read error. The rearrangement joins TRBV24-1 to TRBJ2-7; D not resolved. Germline CDR1 is KGHDR and CDR2 is SFDVKD. The CDR3 covers 12 residues. CDR3 sequence: CASSSTHGEQYF. In DNA form, the CDR3 reads TGTGCCAGCAGTTCGACCCATGGCGAGCAGTACTTC.

This clonotype has a count of ten or more. The rearrangement links TRBV10-3 to TRBJ2-7, with 10 bases fitting TRBD1. Germline CDR1 ENHRY, CDR2 SYGVKD. V shed 7 bases, J shed 5 bases, and the junction held 5 bases outside the gene matches. The CDR3 consists of 13 residues. The CDR3 is CAITGQGMDEQYF. DNA of the CDR3: TGTGCCATCACGGGACAGGGGATGGACGAGCAGTACTTC.

This clonotype was recorded many times. The chain carries TRBV10-3 and TRBJ2-5; 7 bases fit TRBD1. With V trimmed by 0 bases and J by 7 bases, 8 bases remained unmatched. Germline assignment: CDR1 ENHRY and CDR2 SYGVKD. This CDR3 contains 15 residues. The CDR3, as DNA: TGTGCCATCAGTGAGTCTTCTCTGCCAGGGGGGACCCAGTACTTC. Its translation is CAISESSLPGGTQYF.

This clonotype was counted a few times. This rearrangement joins TRBV7-2 to TRBJ2-7; D not resolved. Germline CDR1 reads SGHTA; CDR2 reads FQGNSA. V was cut by 3 bases and J by 9 bases, with 12 bases left in between. CDR3 length: 12 amino acids. CDR3 region: CASSLMTQTQYF. The CDR3 DNA follows: TGTGCCAGCAGCTTGATGACTCAAACGCAGTACTTC.

This clonotype was counted ten times or more. The gene calls are TRBV2 and TRBJ2-7, with 8 bases that match TRBD2. CDR1 and CDR2 (germline): SNHLY, FYNNEI. The CDR3 is 14 amino acids. V lost 1 base and J lost 4; bases outside the gene matches: 3. The CDR3 nucleotides read TGTGCCAGCAGTGAAGTCTCTAGCGGGTACGAGCAGTACTTC. Its translation is CASSEVSSGYEQYF.

V is TRBV5-1 and J is TRBJ2-5; the match to TRBD2 covers 12 bases. The CDR3 runs to 14 residues. V dropped 8 bases and J dropped 3; count of bases not matched to a gene: 5. Germline V gene data show CDR1 as SGHRS and CDR2 as YFSETQ. The CDR3 region has the DNA TGCGCCAGTAGGACTAGCGGGACCAAAGAGACCCAGTACTTC. It translates to CASRTSGTKETQYF.

The chain combines TRBV10-1 with TRBJ1-2; 8 bases are shared with TRBD1. There are 15 residues in the CDR3. Germline assignment: CDR1 WNHNN and CDR2 SYGVQD (reference sequence). Trimming cost V 0 bases and J 4 bases; bases outside gene matches: 4. CDR3: CASSESGQGVYGYTF. In DNA form, the CDR3 reads TGCGCCAGCAGTGAGTCAGGACAGGGTGTCTATGGCTACACCTTC.

As for this clonotype: This could be a read error, since a much larger clone is one nucleotide away. The J gene is TRBJ1-5, the V gene TRBV20-1, with D possibly matching TRBD1 (6 bases). CDR3 size: 12 residues. Trimming removed 4 bases from V and 9 bases from J, with 13 bases in between. Germline values: CDR1 DFQATT, CDR2 SNEGSKA (reference sequence). CDR3 DNA sequence: TGCAGTGCTACCACTACAGGGTCGCCCCAGCATTTT. Translating gives CSATTTGSPQHF.

This clonotype was detected only a few times. This chain joins TRBV20-1 and TRBJ2-2; 8 bases align to TRBD2. Germline V lookup: CDR1 DFQATT, CDR2 SNEGSKA (reference sequence). The CDR3 runs 14 residues. With V trimmed by 1 base and J by 7 bases, 5 bases remained unmatched. The CDR3 region has the DNA TGCAGTGCTAGAGTTAGCGGGGTTATCGGGGAGCTGTTTTTT. This translates into CSARVSGVIGELFF.

In its sample, this clonotype was seen many times. The rearrangement links TRBV20-1 to TRBJ1-5; 8 nucleotides line up with TRBD1. The germline V gene encodes CDR1 DFQATT and CDR2 SNEGSKA (reference sequence). V dropped 1 base and J dropped 0; count of bases not matched to a gene: 5. The CDR3 totals 16 residues. The CDR3 DNA follows: TGCAGTGCTAGAGTTTGGACAGGGTTTAGCAATCAGCCCCAGCATTTT. This translates into CSARVWTGFSNQPQHF.

This clonotype was picked up many times. The chain has TRBV24-1 and TRBJ2-2; D is possibly TRBD1 or TRBD2 (5 bases each). Per germline, CDR1 KGHDR and CDR2 SFDVKD. With 3 bases removed from V and 6 bases from J, the gap between germline ends came to 7 bases. The CDR3 loop spans 13 amino acids. The CDR3 DNA is TGTGCCACCAGTGATGGGACGTCCGGGGAGCTGTTTTTT. It yields the protein CATSDGTSGELFF.

This clonotype occurred many times. V is TRBV6-5 and J is TRBJ2-7, with D unclear. In germline, CDR1 is MNHEY, CDR2 SVGAGI. Between the trimmed V and J ends, which lost 0 bases and 3 bases, there was a span of 9 bases. The CDR3 is 14 residues long. CDR3 amino acids: CASSYSRPSYEQYF. Written as DNA, the CDR3 is TGTGCCAGCAGTTACTCCCGGCCCAGCTACGAGCAGTACTTC.

The genes are TRBV12-3 or TRBV12-4 and TRBJ2-3, with no clear D. The CDR3 is made up of 15 amino acids. Trimming shortened V by 1 base and J by 4 bases, and 12 bases separated the two germline ends. The CDR3 sequence is CASSLVSLSADTQYF. As DNA, the CDR3 is TGTGCCAGCAGTTTAGTAAGCCTTTCAGCAGATACGCAGTATTTT.

This clonotype turned up a few times. V is TRBV4-2 and J is TRBJ2-7; the match to TRBD2 covers 10 bases. CDR1 and CDR2 from the germline V gene are LGHNA and YNFKEQ. V gave up 0 bases and J gave up 3 bases; unmatched junction bases: 5. The CDR3 has 16 amino acids. CDR3 amino acids: CASSQDLSSGSYEQYF. In DNA, the CDR3 is TGTGCCAGCAGCCAAGATCTGTCTAGCGGGAGCTACGAGCAGTACTTC.

This clonotype has ten or more counts. The rearrangement links TRBV7-8 to TRBJ2-2; D unclear. Germline CDR1 SGHVS, CDR2 FQNEAQ. Trimming took 5 bases from V and 8 from J, leaving 18 bases between them. The CDR3 length is 15 residues. This CDR3 reads CASSHLLDTSGELFF. The CDR3 DNA reads as TGTGCCAGCAGCCACTTGTTAGACACGAGTGGGGAGCTGTTTTTT.

The sample holds many counts of this clonotype. The rearrangement uses TRBV7-9 and TRBJ1-2; D gene ambiguous. CDR3 length equals 13 residues. The V gene lost 5 bases and the J gene lost 5 bases, with 12 bases spanning the gap. The V gene's germline CDR1 is SEHNR and CDR2 FQNEAQ (reference sequence). The CDR3 is CASSTDSPYGYTF. CDR3 in DNA: TGTGCCAGCAGCACGGACTCACCGTATGGCTACACCTTC.

The chain links TRBV5-1 to TRBJ2-5, with a tentative D call TRBD1 (6 bases). Germline CDR1 is SGHRS and CDR2 is YFSETQ. V dropped 5 bases and J dropped 1 base, with 21 bases sitting between them. The CDR3 is made up of 17 amino acids. DNA for the CDR3: TGCGCCAGCAGTCCCCCTTCAGGGGCCGGGTCCCAAGAGACCCAGTACTTC. Translating gives CASSPPSGAGSQETQYF.

This chain connects TRBV20-1 to TRBJ2-5; 7 bases fit TRBD2. From germline, CDR1 is DFQATT and CDR2 SNEGSKA (reference sequence). J gave up 1 base and V 6 bases, and 14 bases lay outside the gene matches. The CDR3 has 16 amino acids. For the CDR3, the DNA is TGCAGTGCCAACCCCACTACCGGGACTACCCAAGAGACCCAGTACTTC. Residues: CSANPTTGTTQETQYF.

This clonotype was seen many times. The V and J genes are TRBV5-6 and TRBJ2-5; D might be TRBD2 (6 bases). Germline CDR1 is SGHDT and CDR2 is YYEEEE. Trimming shortened V by 3 bases and J by 8 bases, and 20 bases separated the two germline ends. The CDR3 consists of 15 residues. The CDR3 DNA follows: TGTGCCAGCAGCTCGCTCGGGGGTTCGGACAAAACCCAGTACTTC. This encodes CASSSLGGSDKTQYF.